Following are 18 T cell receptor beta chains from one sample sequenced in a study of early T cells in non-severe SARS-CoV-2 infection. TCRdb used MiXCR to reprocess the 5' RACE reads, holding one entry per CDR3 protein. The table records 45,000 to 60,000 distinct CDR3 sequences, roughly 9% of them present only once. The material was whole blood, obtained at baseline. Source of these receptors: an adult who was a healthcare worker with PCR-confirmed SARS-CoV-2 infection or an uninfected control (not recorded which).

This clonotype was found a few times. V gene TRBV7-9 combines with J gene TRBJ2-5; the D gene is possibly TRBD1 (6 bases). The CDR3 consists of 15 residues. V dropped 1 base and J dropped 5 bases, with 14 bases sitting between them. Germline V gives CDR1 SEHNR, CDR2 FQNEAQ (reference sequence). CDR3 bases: TGTGCCAGCAGCTTAGGCAGGGGATCCACCGAGACCCAGTACTTC. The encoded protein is CASSLGRGSTETQYF. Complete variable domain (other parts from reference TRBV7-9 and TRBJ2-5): DTGVSQNPRHKITKRGQNVTFRCDPISEHNRLYWYRQTLGQGPEFLTYFQNEAQLEKSRLLSDRFSAERPKGSFSTLEIQRTEQGDSAMYLCASSLGRGSTETQYFGPGTRLLVL.

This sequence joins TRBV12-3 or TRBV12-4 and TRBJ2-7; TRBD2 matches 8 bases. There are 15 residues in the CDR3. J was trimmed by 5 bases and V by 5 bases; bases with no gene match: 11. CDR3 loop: CASSPGQAGVDEQYF. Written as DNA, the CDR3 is TGTGCCAGCAGTCCTGGCCAAGCGGGAGTTGACGAGCAGTACTTC.

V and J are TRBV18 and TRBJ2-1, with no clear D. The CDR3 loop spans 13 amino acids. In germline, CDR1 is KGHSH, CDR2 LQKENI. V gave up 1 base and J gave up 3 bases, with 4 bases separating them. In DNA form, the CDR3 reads TGTGCCAGCTCACCACGGGACTACAATGAGCAGTTCTTC. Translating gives CASSPRDYNEQFF.

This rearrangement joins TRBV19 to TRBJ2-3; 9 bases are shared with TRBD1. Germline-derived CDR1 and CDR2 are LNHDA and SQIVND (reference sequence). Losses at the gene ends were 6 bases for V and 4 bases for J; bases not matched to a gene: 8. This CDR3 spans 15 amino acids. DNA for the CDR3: TGTGCCAGTAGAAAGGGACAGGGTAACGCAGATACGCAGTATTTT. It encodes CASRKGQGNADTQYF.

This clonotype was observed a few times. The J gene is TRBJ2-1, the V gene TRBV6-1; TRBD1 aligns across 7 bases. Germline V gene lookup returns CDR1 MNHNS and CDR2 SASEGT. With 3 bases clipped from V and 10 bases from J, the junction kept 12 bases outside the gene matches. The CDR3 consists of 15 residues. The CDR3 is CASSETFTGASEQFF. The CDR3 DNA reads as TGTGCCAGCAGTGAGACCTTCACAGGGGCTAGCGAGCAGTTCTTC.

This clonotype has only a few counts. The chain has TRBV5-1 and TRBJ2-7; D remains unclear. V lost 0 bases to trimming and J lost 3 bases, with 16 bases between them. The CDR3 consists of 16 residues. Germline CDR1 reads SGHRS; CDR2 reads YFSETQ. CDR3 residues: CASSLDPESFYYEQYF. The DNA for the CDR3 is TGCGCCAGCAGCTTGGATCCGGAGAGTTTTTACTACGAGCAGTACTTC.

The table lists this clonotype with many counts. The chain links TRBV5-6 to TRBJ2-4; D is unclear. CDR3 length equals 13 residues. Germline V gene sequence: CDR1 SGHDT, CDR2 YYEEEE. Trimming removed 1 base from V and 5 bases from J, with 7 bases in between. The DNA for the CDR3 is TGTGCCAGCAGCTTGATCTGGGAAAACATTCAGTACTTC. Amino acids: CASSLIWENIQYF. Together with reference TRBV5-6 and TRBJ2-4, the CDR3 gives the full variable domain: DAGVTQSPTHLIKTRGQQVTLRCSPKSGHDTVSWYQQALGQGPQFIFQYYEEEERQRGNFPDRFSGHQFPNYSSELNVNALLLGDSALYLCASSLIWENIQYFGAGTRLSVL.

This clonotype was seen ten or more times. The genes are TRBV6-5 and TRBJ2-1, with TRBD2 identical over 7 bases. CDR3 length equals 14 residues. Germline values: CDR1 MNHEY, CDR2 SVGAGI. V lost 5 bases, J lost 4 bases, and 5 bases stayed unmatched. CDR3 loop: CASSSGTKYNEQFF. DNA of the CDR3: TGTGCCAGCAGTAGCGGGACGAAGTACAATGAGCAGTTCTTC.

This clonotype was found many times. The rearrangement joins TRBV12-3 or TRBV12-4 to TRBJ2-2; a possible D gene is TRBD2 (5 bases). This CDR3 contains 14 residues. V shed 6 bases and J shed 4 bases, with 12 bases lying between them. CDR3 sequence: CASRADPPTGELFF. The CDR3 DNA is TGTGCCAGCAGAGCGGATCCTCCCACCGGGGAGCTGTTTTTT.

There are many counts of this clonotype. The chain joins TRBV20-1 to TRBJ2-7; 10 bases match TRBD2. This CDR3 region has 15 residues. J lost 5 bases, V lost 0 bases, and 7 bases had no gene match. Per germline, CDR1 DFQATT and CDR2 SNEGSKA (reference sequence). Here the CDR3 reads CSARDPLAGVNEQYF. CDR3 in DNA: TGCAGTGCTAGAGATCCGCTAGCGGGAGTCAACGAGCAGTACTTC.

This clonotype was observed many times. This CDR3 reads CATSDGHSDTQYF. In DNA form, the CDR3 reads TGTGCCACCAGTGACGGACACTCAGATACGCAGTATTTT. This chain connects TRBV24-1 to TRBJ2-3; weak D call: TRBD1 (5 bases). V lost 4 bases to trimming and J lost 4 bases, with 8 bases between them. The CDR3 is 13 amino acids. The germline V gene has CDR1 KGHDR and CDR2 SFDVKD.

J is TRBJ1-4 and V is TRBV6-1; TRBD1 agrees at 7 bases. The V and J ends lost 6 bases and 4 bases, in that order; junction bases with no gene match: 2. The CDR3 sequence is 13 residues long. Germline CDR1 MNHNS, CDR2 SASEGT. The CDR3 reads CASRRDSNEKLFF. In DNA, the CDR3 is TGTGCCAGCAGACGGGACAGTAATGAAAAACTGTTTTTT.

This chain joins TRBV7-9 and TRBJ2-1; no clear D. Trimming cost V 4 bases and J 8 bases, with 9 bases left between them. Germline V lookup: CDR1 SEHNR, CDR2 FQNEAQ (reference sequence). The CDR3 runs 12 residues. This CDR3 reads CASSSVWDEQFF. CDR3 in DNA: TGTGCCAGCAGCTCCGTGTGGGATGAGCAGTTCTTC.

This chain's CDR3 is CASSQEATGLFTEAFF. Written as DNA, the CDR3 is TGTGCCAGCAGCCAAGAAGCGACAGGGCTGTTCACTGAAGCTTTCTTT. The rearrangement joins TRBV4-2 to TRBJ1-1; 7 bases are a match to TRBD1. Looked up from germline, CDR1 is LGHNA and CDR2 is YNFKEQ. CDR3 size: 16 residues. V gave up 0 bases and J gave up 4 bases; unmatched junction bases: 8.

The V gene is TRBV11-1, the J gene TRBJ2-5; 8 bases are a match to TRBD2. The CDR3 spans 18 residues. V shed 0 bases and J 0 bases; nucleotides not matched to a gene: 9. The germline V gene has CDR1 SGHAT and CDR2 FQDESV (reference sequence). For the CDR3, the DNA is TGTGCCAGCAGCTTAGCGCTCCAGCGGGGGATTAACCAAGAGACCCAGTACTTC. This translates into CASSLALQRGINQETQYF.

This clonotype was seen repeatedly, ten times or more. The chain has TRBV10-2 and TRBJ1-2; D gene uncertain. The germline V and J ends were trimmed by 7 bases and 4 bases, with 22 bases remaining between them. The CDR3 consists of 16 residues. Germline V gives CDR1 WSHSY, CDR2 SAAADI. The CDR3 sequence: CASTPFGLGLGYGYTF. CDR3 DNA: TGCGCCAGCACCCCCTTTGGTCTGGGGTTAGGCTATGGCTACACCTTC.

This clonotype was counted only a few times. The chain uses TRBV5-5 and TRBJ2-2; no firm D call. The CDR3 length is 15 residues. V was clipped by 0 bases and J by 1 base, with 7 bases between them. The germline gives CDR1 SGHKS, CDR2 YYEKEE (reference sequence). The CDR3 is CASSLGHRNTGELFF. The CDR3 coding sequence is TGTGCCAGCAGCTTGGGACACCGGAACACCGGGGAGCTGTTTTTT.

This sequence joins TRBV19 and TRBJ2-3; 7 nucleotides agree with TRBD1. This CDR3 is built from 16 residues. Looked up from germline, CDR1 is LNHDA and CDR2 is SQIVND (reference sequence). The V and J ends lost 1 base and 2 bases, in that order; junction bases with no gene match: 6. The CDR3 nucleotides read TGTGCCAGTAGTATAGCCGGGACAGCTTACACAGATACGCAGTATTTT. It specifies CASSIAGTAYTDTQYF.